This T cell receptor beta chain was retrieved from a study of response to subunit inactivated influenza vaccine. Study observations and caveats: Few new T cells, the authors suggested, are recruited by each seasonal influenza vaccination.

Each CDR3 protein is one row after TCRdb ran MiXCR on the RT-PCR reads. The sample consists of hundreds of thousands of distinct CDR3 sequences, approximately 14% of them appearing once. In this sample, this clonotype turned up a few times. The antigen remains unidentified. Sample: PBMCs from blood, taken 11 to 12 days after vaccination. This clonotype originated in a man aged 45-65 years who received an inactivated influenza vaccine.

CDR3 residues: CASSLGSRGLFKSDNEQFF. In DNA form, the CDR3 reads TGTGCCAGCAGCTTAGGTTCGCGGGGGTTATTTAAATCGGACAATGAGCAGTTCTTC. This rearrangement joins TRBV11-1 to TRBJ2-1; 7 bases are a match to TRBD2. CDR1 is SGHAT, CDR2 FQDESV, per germline (reference sequence). With V trimmed by 1 base and J by 5 bases, 17 bases remained unmatched. The CDR3 is made up of 19 amino acids.